These 24 T cell receptor beta chains came from one sample sequenced in a study of human T cells and chemical hapten exposure. TCRdb analysed the RACE reads with MiXCR anew, one entry per CDR3 protein. This table has roughly 120,000 distinct CDR3 sequences, about an eighth appearing once. The time point here: patch test 1, 2 weeks after DPC sensitization. The treatment: therapeutic diphenylcyclopropenone sensitization with weekly scalp DPC. The material was whole blood, obtained in connection with sensitization to the hapten diphenylcyclopropenone (DPC). Receptor source: a woman in her 50s with alopecia areata. Some clones in this sample may be carry-over from other donors' samples.

Ten or more counts support this clonotype. J is TRBJ2-1 and V is TRBV20-1; TRBD1 matches 9 bases. V gave up 3 bases and J gave up 0 bases; unmatched junction bases: 6. CDR3 length: 16 amino acids. Germline values: CDR1 DFQATT, CDR2 SNEGSKA (reference sequence). The CDR3 bases are TGCAGTGCTAGGGACCCGGGACAGGGCTCCTACAATGAGCAGTTCTTC. Translation: CSARDPGQGSYNEQFF.

This clonotype was picked up many times. The CDR3 spells CASSSTYRDNPEAFF. CDR3 sequence (DNA): TGTGCCAGCAGCTCAACTTACAGGGACAACCCTGAAGCTTTCTTT. V gene TRBV7-2 combines with J gene TRBJ1-1, with D perhaps TRBD1 (6 bases). V was trimmed by 4 bases and J by 6 bases, leaving 18 bases between them. The CDR3 runs to 15 residues. The germline V gene encodes CDR1 SGHTA and CDR2 FQGNSA.

The V call is TRBV2, the J call TRBJ2-1; no clear D gene. The CDR3 contains 11 residues. The germline V gene encodes CDR1 SNHLY and CDR2 FYNNEI. V lost 2 bases and J 9 bases, leaving 5 bases between the germline ends. This CDR3 reads CASSEIREQFF. CDR3 sequence (DNA): TGTGCCAGCAGTGAAATCCGTGAGCAGTTCTTC.

This clonotype was picked up many times. V is TRBV12-3 or TRBV12-4 and J is TRBJ1-1, with TRBD1 matching 9 bases. CDR3 length equals 13 residues. V lost 6 bases, J lost 5 bases, and 4 bases stayed unmatched. CDR3 in amino acids: CASRRQGGTEAFF. CDR3 DNA sequence: TGTGCCAGCAGACGACAGGGGGGTACTGAAGCTTTCTTT.

The chain couples TRBV11-2 to TRBJ2-5, with TRBD1 matching 9 bases. The CDR3 has 13 amino acids. From germline, CDR1 is SGHAT and CDR2 FQNNGV. V shed 5 bases and J 7 bases; nucleotides not matched to a gene: 5. The CDR3 is CASSQDRGRTQYF. The DNA for the CDR3 is TGTGCCAGCAGCCAAGACAGGGGGAGGACCCAGTACTTC.

The chain combines TRBV14 with TRBJ2-4, with 11 bases fitting TRBD2. J gave up 6 bases and V 0 bases, and 10 bases lay outside the gene matches. The CDR3 is 18 residues long. The V gene's germline CDR1 is SGHDN and CDR2 FVKESK. The CDR3 coding sequence is TGTGCCAGCAGCCAAGATCTTCCCTTTAGCGGGAGGGGAAACATTCAGTACTTC. Translation gives CASSQDLPFSGRGNIQYF. The variable domain in full, completed from reference TRBV14 and TRBJ2-4, reads EAGVTQFPSHSVIEKGQTVTLRCDPISGHDNLYWYRRVMGKEIKFLLHFVKESKQDESGMPNNRFLAERTGGTYSTLKVQPAELEDSGVYFCASSQDLPFSGRGNIQYFGAGTRLSVL.

This clonotype was counted a few times. This chain uses TRBV7-2 with TRBJ2-2; D unclear. This CDR3 contains 14 residues. The V gene lost 7 bases and the J gene lost 1 base, with 10 bases spanning the gap. The germline V gene has CDR1 SGHTA and CDR2 FQGNSA. The CDR3 DNA follows: TGTGCCAGCAACCTATGGGGGAACACCGGGGAGCTGTTTTTT. This sequence encodes CASNLWGNTGELFF.

This clonotype occurred many times. The V call is TRBV4-1, the J call TRBJ1-5, with D hard to call. Trimming removed 4 bases from V and 7 bases from J, with 14 bases in between. Germline V gives CDR1 MGHRA, CDR2 YSYEKL. CDR3 length: 14 residues. DNA for the CDR3: TGCGCCAGCAGCCTCCTCACAGCCACCCAGCCCCAGCATTTT. Its translation is CASSLLTATQPQHF.

The rearrangement links TRBV29-1 to TRBJ1-5, with D possibly TRBD1 on 6 matching bases. V lost 6 bases and J 3 bases, leaving 9 bases between the germline ends. CDR3 length: 12 amino acids. Per the germline V gene, CDR1 is SQVTM and CDR2 is ANQGSEA. The CDR3 loop is CSVTGTNQPQHF. The CDR3 DNA reads TGCAGCGTCACAGGGACCAATCAGCCCCAGCATTTT.

The rearrangement uses TRBV5-1 and TRBJ2-1, with TRBD2 as a possible D gene (6 bases). Trimming pared 4 bases from V and 3 bases from J, leaving 11 bases between. The CDR3 runs to 14 residues. Germline V CDR1 and CDR2: SGHRS, YFSETQ. CDR3 nucleotides: TGCGCCAGCAGCGCGGGGTCCTACTACAATGAGCAGTTCTTC. As protein: CASSAGSYYNEQFF.

The rearrangement joins TRBV28 to TRBJ1-6; no clear D gene. From germline, CDR1 is MDHEN and CDR2 SYDVKM. The germline V and J ends were trimmed by 3 bases and 7 bases, with 7 bases remaining between them. The CDR3 sequence is 13 residues long. The CDR3 loop reads CASSLLENSPLHF. The DNA for the CDR3 is TGTGCCAGCAGTTTGTTAGAAAATTCACCCCTCCACTTT.

The table lists this clonotype with many counts. V usage is TRBV6-5 and J usage is TRBJ1-3; D gene uncertain. The CDR3 has 15 residues. The germline V gene encodes CDR1 MNHEY and CDR2 SVGAGI. Trimming cost V 2 bases and J 3 bases, with 11 bases left between them. The DNA of the CDR3 is TGTGCCAGCAGTTACGACCAGAACGTTGGAAACACCATATATTTT. Translating gives CASSYDQNVGNTIYF.

This clonotype was seen a handful of times. The rearrangement uses TRBV28 and TRBJ2-7; tentatively, D is TRBD1 (5 bases). V lost 6 bases and J 3 bases, leaving 9 bases between the germline ends. CDR1 is MDHEN and CDR2 is SYDVKM in the germline V gene. This CDR3 contains 12 residues. Here the CDR3 reads CASREDSYEQYF. The CDR3 DNA reads TGTGCCAGCAGGGAAGACAGCTACGAGCAGTACTTC.

This clonotype showed up many times. The V call is TRBV7-8, the J call TRBJ2-5; the D is unclear. This CDR3 has 15 amino acids. The V end lost 1 base, the J end lost 5 bases, and 14 bases lay between the germline ends. CDR1 is SGHVS, CDR2 FQNEAQ, per germline. This CDR3 reads CASSLDTLPRETQYF. The CDR3 nucleotides are TGTGCCAGCAGCTTAGATACCCTCCCCAGGGAGACCCAGTACTTC.

The rearrangement uses TRBV29-1 and TRBJ2-3, with 10 nucleotides matching TRBD2. Germline-derived CDR1 and CDR2 are SQVTM and ANQGSEA. This CDR3 region has 16 residues. V trimming: 5 bases; J trimming: 3 bases; junction bases outside the gene matches: 11. The CDR3 bases are TGCAGCGTTTGTACAACGACTAGCGGGCTGACAGATACGCAGTATTTT. Residues: CSVCTTTSGLTDTQYF.

This clonotype has at least ten counts. The chain recombines TRBV29-1 with TRBJ1-1, with D unclear. CDR3 length equals 12 residues. The germline V gene encodes CDR1 SQVTM and CDR2 ANQGSEA. V was cut by 1 base and J by 1 base, with 4 bases left in between. CDR3 amino acids: CSVEGQNTEAFF. CDR3 sequence (DNA): TGCAGCGTTGAAGGACAGAACACTGAAGCTTTCTTT.

The CDR3 region is CASSQGGAQEQFF. The CDR3 region has the DNA TGCGCCAGCAGCCAAGGGGGGGCTCAGGAGCAGTTCTTC. The chain carries TRBV4-1 and TRBJ2-1; tentatively, D is TRBD1 or TRBD2 (6 bases each). V lost 1 base and J lost 10, with 11 bases in between. Germline CDR1 MGHRA, CDR2 YSYEKL. The CDR3 runs 13 residues.

This clonotype was recorded at least ten times. The rearrangement uses TRBV6-5 and TRBJ1-6, with D possibly being TRBD1 (6 bases). The V and J ends lost 11 bases and 0 bases respectively, with 17 bases between them. From germline, CDR1 is MNHEY and CDR2 SVGAGI. CDR3 size: 16 residues. The chain's CDR3 is CASGGSASSYNSPLHF. The CDR3 DNA is TGTGCCTCGGGGGGCTCCGCGAGCTCCTATAATTCACCCCTCCACTTT.

This chain joins TRBV4-2 and TRBJ2-7; tentative D call: TRBD2 (5 bases). Deletions cut 0 bases from V and 0 bases from J, with 15 bases between. Germline V CDR1 and CDR2: LGHNA, YNFKEQ. The CDR3 contains 17 residues. CDR3 sequence: CASSQDLAPGSSYEQYF. The CDR3 DNA is TGTGCCAGCAGCCAAGATCTGGCGCCGGGGAGCTCCTACGAGCAGTACTTC.

This clonotype has more than one count but fewer than ten. This sequence joins TRBV11-1 and TRBJ2-4; 8 bases are shared with TRBD1. The CDR3 sequence is 14 residues long. Germline V gene lookup returns CDR1 SGHAT and CDR2 FQDESV (reference sequence). Trimming at V came to 2 bases and at J to 5 bases, leaving 2 bases not matched to a gene. CDR3 sequence: CASSLLQGENIQYF. CDR3 sequence (DNA): TGTGCCAGCAGCTTACTACAGGGGGAAAACATTCAGTACTTC.

There are a few counts of this clonotype. The V gene is TRBV7-9, the J gene TRBJ2-7, with TRBD2 matching 8 bases. V dropped 0 bases and J dropped 10; count of bases not matched to a gene: 11. CDR1 and CDR2 (germline): SEHNR, FQNEAQ (reference sequence). The CDR3 runs to 15 residues. CDR3 DNA sequence: TGTGCCAGCAGCTTAGCGCTCGGGGGACTAGACGCCCAGTACTTC. Amino acid sequence: CASSLALGGLDAQYF.

The chain uses TRBV6-6 and TRBJ1-2, with 8 bases lining up with TRBD1. From germline, CDR1 is MNHNY and CDR2 SVGAGI (reference sequence). Unmatched junction bases numbered 8, after V lost 3 bases and J lost 8 bases. The CDR3 runs to 14 residues. The CDR3 coding sequence is TGTGCCAGCAGTTATTCCGGACAGGGAGAAGGCTACACCTTC. Translation: CASSYSGQGEGYTF.

The rearrangement joins TRBV3-1 to TRBJ1-5; weak D call: TRBD1 (6 bases). This CDR3 has 15 residues. V dropped 1 base and J dropped 4 bases, with 11 bases sitting between them. The germline V gene encodes CDR1 LGHDT and CDR2 YNNKEL (reference sequence). The CDR3 loop is CASSQGGTTNQPQHF. The CDR3 bases are TGTGCCAGCAGCCAAGGAGGGACAACGAATCAGCCCCAGCATTTT.

The sample holds many counts of this clonotype. The rearrangement joins TRBV27 to TRBJ2-3; no definite D call. Germline V CDR1 and CDR2: MNHEY, SMNVEV (reference sequence). V was cut by 3 bases and J by 0 bases, with 13 bases left in between. CDR3 length: 16 amino acids. The CDR3 DNA sequence: TGTGCCAGCAGTTTTGAAAGGCGGCTTAGCACAGATACGCAGTATTTT. Amino acid sequence: CASSFERRLSTDTQYF.